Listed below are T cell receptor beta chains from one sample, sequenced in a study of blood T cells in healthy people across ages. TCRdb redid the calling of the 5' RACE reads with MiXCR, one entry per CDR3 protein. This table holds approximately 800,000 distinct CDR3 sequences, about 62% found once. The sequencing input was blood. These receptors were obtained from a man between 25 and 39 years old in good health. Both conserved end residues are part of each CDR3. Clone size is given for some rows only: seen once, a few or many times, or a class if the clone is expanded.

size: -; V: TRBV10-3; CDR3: CAISDSSGGLSYEQFF
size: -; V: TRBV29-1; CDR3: CRTGYDTEAFF
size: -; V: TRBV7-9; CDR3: CASTGGEGPSYEQYF
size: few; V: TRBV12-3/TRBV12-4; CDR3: CASSFGPASYEQYF
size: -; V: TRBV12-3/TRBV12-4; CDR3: CASSKLAGNLQETQYF
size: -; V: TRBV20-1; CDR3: CSPNPGLANNEQFF
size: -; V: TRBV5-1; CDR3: CASSRRGTDEQFF
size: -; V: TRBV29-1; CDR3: CSVEAQPSTDTQYF
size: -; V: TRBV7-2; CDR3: CASSPPRSLQGSQYF
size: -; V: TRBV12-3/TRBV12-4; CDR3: CASSLALRINEQFF
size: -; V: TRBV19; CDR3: CASSIMEEANNEQFF
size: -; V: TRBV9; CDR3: CASSRSRTKRGDEQFF
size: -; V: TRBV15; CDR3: CATSYSGGTDTQYF
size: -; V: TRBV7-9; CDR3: CASSLITGGAGTETQYF
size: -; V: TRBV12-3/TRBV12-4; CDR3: CASSQMRQEAFF
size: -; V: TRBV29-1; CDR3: CSGGLYNEQFF
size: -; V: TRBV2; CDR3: CASDPGSGNTIYF